The clone carrying this T cell receptor (beta chain) appeared many times. Its antigen is not known. Library preparation followed earlier protocols using designated TCR primers. TCRdb reprocessed the PCR reads with MiXCR, giving one entry per CDR3 protein. Here the sample spans more than 95,000 distinct CDR3 sequences, roughly 26% being singletons. This sample was included in a study of molecular identifiers for immune sequencing clone quantification. Points from the study as a whole: Spiked Jurkat TCR RNA equivalent to one cell was reportedly detectable in around 980,000 naive cells.

Sorting captured naive CD8 T cells as CD8+CD4-CCR7+CD45RA+. Sequenced: naive CD8+ T cells from blood, with Jurkat cell RNA spiked in. As to subset: FACS-sorted CD8+CD4-CCR7+CD45RA+ naive T cells. The receptor's source is a human donor in good health. Some libraries in this study had Jurkat cell RNA spiked in.

The CDR3 is CASSVAGVLETQYF. The CDR3 nucleotides are TGTGCCAGCAGCGTAGCTGGGGTACTCGAGACCCAGTACTTC. This chain links TRBV9 with TRBJ2-5; D is undetermined. The CDR3 has 14 residues. With 0 bases removed from V and 5 bases from J, the gap between germline ends came to 11 bases. Germline V CDR1 and CDR2: SGDLS, YYNGEE.